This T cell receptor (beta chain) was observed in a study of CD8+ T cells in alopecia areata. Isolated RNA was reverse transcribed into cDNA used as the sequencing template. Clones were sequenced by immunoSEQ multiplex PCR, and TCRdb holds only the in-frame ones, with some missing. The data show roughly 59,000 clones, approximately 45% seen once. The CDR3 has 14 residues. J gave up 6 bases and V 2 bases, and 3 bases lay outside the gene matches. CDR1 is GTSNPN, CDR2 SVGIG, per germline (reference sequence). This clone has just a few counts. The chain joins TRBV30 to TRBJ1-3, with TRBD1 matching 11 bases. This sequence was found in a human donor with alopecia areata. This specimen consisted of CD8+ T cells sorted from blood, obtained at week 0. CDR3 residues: CAWSMGQGENTIYF. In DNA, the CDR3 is TGTGCCTGGAGTATGGGACAGGGGGAAAACACCATATATTTT.